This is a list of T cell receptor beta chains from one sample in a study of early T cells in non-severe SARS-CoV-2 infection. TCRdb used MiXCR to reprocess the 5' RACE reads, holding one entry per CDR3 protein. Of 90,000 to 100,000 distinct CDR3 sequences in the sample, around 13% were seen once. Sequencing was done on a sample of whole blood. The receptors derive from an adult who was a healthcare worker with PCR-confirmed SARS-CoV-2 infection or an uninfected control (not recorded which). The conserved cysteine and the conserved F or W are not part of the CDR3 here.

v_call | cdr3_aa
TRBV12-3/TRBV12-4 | ANSLRLNEQF
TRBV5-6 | ASSRLDTSEAF
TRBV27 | ASKPFSGPQTGNEQF
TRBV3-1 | ASSQSRLQETQY
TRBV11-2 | ASGGGIRDEQF
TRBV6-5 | ASKGRTAAHSPLH
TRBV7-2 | ASTQPGLAGASPYEQY
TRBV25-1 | ASSESLGLYKQY
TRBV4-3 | ASSPGQAVGELF
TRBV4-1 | ASSQEGGRGEQY
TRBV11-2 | ASSQAAGTKSEDT
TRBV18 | ASSLDRPEAF
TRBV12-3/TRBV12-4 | ASSLADTQY
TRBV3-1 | ASSQSELTEAF
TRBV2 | ASRSRDRGEQY
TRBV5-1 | ASSLLTGNTGELF
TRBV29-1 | SADRDYGYT
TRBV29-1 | SAQNTEAF
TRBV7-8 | ASSIPQRGVDTQY
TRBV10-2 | ASDGGAGLETQY
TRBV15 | ATSRTRVGLEQY
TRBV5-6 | ASRMTGSHEQY
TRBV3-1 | ASTRVRPPGTTEAF
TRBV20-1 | SARHYPPRTGGREQF
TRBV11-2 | ASSLRDGGGETQY
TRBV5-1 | ASSLGDRLRYT
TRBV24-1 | ATSGPGWQETQY
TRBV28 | ASSLWRNDQPQH
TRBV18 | ASSRDSDTQY
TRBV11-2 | ASSSLGGTGELF
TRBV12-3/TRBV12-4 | ASTLSGEQY
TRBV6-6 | ASSYSTLQGGGSPLH
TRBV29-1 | SVEGMSDLSYEQY
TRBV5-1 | ASSLGLRGEQF
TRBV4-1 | ASSQGVGANTGELF
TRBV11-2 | ASSIYPTGSGELF
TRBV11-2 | ASSGWALQNEKLF
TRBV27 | ASSASGGAAPGELF
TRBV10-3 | AISDSYNSPLH
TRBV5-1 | ASSWDLGTGELF
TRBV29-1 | SVTTGGNYGYT
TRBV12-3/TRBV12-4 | ASSPGGSQSSPLH
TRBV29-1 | SVEPGLGNTEAF
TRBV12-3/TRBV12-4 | ASSPSTPPSGEAF